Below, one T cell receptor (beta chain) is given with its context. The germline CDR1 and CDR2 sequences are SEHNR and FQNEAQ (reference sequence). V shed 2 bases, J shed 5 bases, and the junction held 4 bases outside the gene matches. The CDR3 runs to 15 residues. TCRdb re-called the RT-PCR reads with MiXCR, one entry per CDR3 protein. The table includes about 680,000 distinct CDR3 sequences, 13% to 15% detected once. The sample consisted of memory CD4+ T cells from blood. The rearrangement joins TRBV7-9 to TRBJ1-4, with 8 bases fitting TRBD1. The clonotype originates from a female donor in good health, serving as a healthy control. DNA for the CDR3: TGTGCCAGCAGCTTAAACGGACAGGGAAATGAAAAACTGTTTTTT. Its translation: CASSLNGQGNEKLFF.